A selection of T cell receptor beta chains follows, all from one sample in a study of CD8+ T cells in alopecia areata. The repertoire was sequenced with immunoSEQ multiplex PCR; TCRdb's copy has only in-frame clones and lacks some. The data hold 80,000 or so clones, with around 67% observed a single time. Sample: CD8+ T cells sorted from blood, taken at week 24, from a patient treated with tofacitinib. These receptors were taken from a human donor with alopecia areata. The CDR3 runs from the conserved cysteine through the conserved F or W. Each record gives: clone size, J gene, D gene, V gene, CDR3 protein, CDR3 DNA. D genes are given only for firm matches. Not every row has a clone size; where given, it reads once, few, many or a size class.

few | TRBJ2-6 | NA | TRBV7-9 | CASSLSFGSGANVLTF | TGTGCCAGCAGCTTATCTTTCGGCTCTGGGGCCAACGTCCTGACTTTC
few | TRBJ1-1 | TRBD1 | TRBV25-1 | CAVQSGGRNTEAFF | TGTGCCGTCCAATCAGGGGGGAGGAACACTGAAGCTTTCTTT
NA | TRBJ2-7 | NA | TRBV2 | CASSDTYEQYF | TGTGCCAGCAGTGACACCTACGAGCAGTACTTC
NA | TRBJ1-1 | TRBD1 | TRBV28 | CASSSTGVLNTEAFF | TGTGCCAGCAGTTCCACAGGGGTCCTGAACACTGAAGCTTTCTTT
NA | TRBJ2-7 | NA | TRBV27 | CASSLSGEQYF | TGTGCCAGCAGTTTATCGGGAGAGCAGTACTTC
NA | TRBJ2-3 | TRBD1 | TRBV4-2 | CASSQKDRGDTDTQYF | TGTGCCAGCAGCCAAAAGGACAGGGGTGACACAGATACGCAGTATTTT
NA | TRBJ2-1 | NA | TRBV4-1 | CASSPSTGPYNEQFF | TGCGCCAGCAGCCCTAGCACAGGCCCCTACAATGAGCAGTTCTTC
NA | TRBJ2-1 | NA | TRBV6-5 | CASSYSLGEQFF | TGTGCCAGCAGTTACTCCCTGGGCGAGCAGTTCTTC
once | TRBJ2-7 | NA | TRBV7-2 | CASSLGQGDEHEQYF | TGTGCCAGCAGCTTAGGGCAGGGAGATGAACACGAGCAGTACTTC
NA | TRBJ2-2 | NA | TRBV4-2 | CASSTAHGELFF | TGTGCCAGCAGCACGGCCCACGGGGAGCTGTTTTTT
few | TRBJ2-2 | TRBD1 | TRBV9 | CASGGQYTGELFF | TGTGCCAGCGGGGGACAGTACACCGGGGAGCTGTTTTTT
NA | TRBJ1-1 | NA | TRBV7-9 | CASSLEANTEAFF | TGTGCCAGCAGCTTAGAGGCCAACACTGAAGCTTTCTTT
NA | TRBJ2-3 | NA | TRBV2 | CASTQPEEGTQYF | TGTGCCAGCACCCAACCTGAAGAGGGTACGCAGTATTTT
NA | TRBJ2-2 | TRBD2 | TRBV7-9 | CASSYPSGADTGELFF | TGTGCCAGCAGCTACCCTAGCGGGGCCGACACCGGGGAGCTGTTTTTT
NA | TRBJ2-7 | NA | TRBV7-2 | CASSPETHPTYEQYF | TGCGCCAGCAGCCCAGAGACACATCCTACCTACGAGCAGTACTTC
NA | TRBJ2-1 | TRBD1 | TRBV2 | CASRDRGGYNEQFF | TGTGCCAGCAGGGACAGGGGAGGTTACAATGAGCAGTTCTTC
NA | TRBJ2-4 | NA | TRBV4-1 | CASSHGLRGKNLAKNIQYF | TGCGCCAGCAGCCATGGCCTCCGGGGGAAGAATTTGGCCAAAAACATTCAGTACTTC
NA | TRBJ2-2 | NA | TRBV6-5 | CASSYSGVRTGELFF | TGTGCCAGCAGTTACTCGGGTGTCAGAACCGGGGAGCTGTTTTTT
NA | TRBJ2-7 | TRBD2 | TRBV19 | CASSPLGLESYEQYF | TGTGCCAGTAGTCCACTAGGACTAGAATCCTACGAGCAGTACTTC
NA | TRBJ2-1 | NA | TRBV27 | CASSSRSYNEQFF | TGTGCCAGCAGCTCCCGATCATACAATGAGCAGTTCTTC
NA | TRBJ1-1 | NA | TRBV7-9 | CASSLGQVNTEAFF | TGTGCCAGCAGCTTAGGACAGGTGAACACTGAAGCTTTCTTT
NA | TRBJ2-5 | NA | TRBV7-9 | CASSLGTQETQYF | TGTGCCAGCAGCTTAGGGACCCAAGAGACCCAGTACTTC
NA | TRBJ1-1 | NA | TRBV14 | CASSPTRGGAGGFF | TGTGCCAGCAGCCCTACCCGGGGTGGGGCCGGGGGTTTCTTT
few | TRBJ2-7 | NA | TRBV5-1 | CASHDGTYEQYF | TGCGCCAGCCACGACGGGACCTACGAGCAGTACTTC
NA | TRBJ2-7 | TRBD2 | TRBV6-6 | CASRNRDYYEQYF | TGTGCCAGCAGAAACCGGGACTACTACGAGCAGTACTTC
NA | TRBJ2-2 | TRBD2 | TRBV2 | CASSSSGTGELFF | TGTGCCAGCAGTTCTAGCGGTACCGGGGAGCTGTTTTTT
NA | TRBJ1-1 | NA | TRBV5-1 | CASSLASGFTEGTTEAFF | TGCGCCAGCAGCTTGGCCAGCGGCTTCACGGAGGGGACCACTGAAGCTTTCTTT
NA | TRBJ2-7 | TRBD2 | TRBV6-5 | CASSSSLASYEQYF | TGTGCCAGCAGTTCGTCACTAGCGTCCTACGAGCAGTACTTC
NA | TRBJ1-3 | NA | TRBV23-1 | CALRRLLSGNTIYF | TGCGCCCTCAGACGTCTTCTCTCTGGAAACACCATATATTTT
once | TRBJ2-1 | NA | TRBV9 | CASSAGRDNEQFF | TGTGCCAGCAGCGCCGGACGTGACAATGAGCAGTTCTTC
NA | TRBJ2-7 | TRBD1 | TRBV30 | CAWGTGTGAYEQYF | TGTGCCTGGGGGACCGGGACAGGGGCGTACGAGCAGTACTTC
NA | TRBJ2-3 | TRBD2 | TRBV4-2 | CASSQDPSGRSTDTQYF | TGTGCCAGCAGCCAAGATCCTAGCGGGAGAAGCACAGATACGCAGTATTTT
NA | TRBJ2-7 | TRBD2 | TRBV14 | CASSQDSSRLAGHEQYF | TGTGCCAGCAGCCAAGATTCGAGTCGGCTAGCGGGGCACGAGCAGTACTTC
NA | TRBJ1-4 | NA | TRBV9 | CASSVSGATNEKLFF | TGTGCCAGCAGCGTGTCAGGGGCAACTAATGAAAAACTGTTTTTT
few | TRBJ2-1 | TRBD2 | TRBV6-6 | CASSSTGLGAHEQFF | TGTGCCAGCAGTTCAACGGGACTAGGGGCCCATGAGCAGTTCTTC
NA | TRBJ1-1 | NA | TRBV4-1 | CASSLKAGAAYTEAFF | TGCGCCAGCAGCCTCAAGGCGGGGGCTGCGTACACTGAAGCTTTCTTT
NA | TRBJ2-5 | TRBD1 | TRBV15 | CATSRDSGQETQYF | TGTGCCACCAGCAGAGATTCGGGACAGGAGACCCAGTACTTC
NA | TRBJ2-1 | NA | TRBV27 | CASSSRGERPYNEQFF | TGTGCCAGCAGTTCCAGAGGGGAGAGGCCATACAATGAGCAGTTCTTC
NA | TRBJ1-2 | NA | TRBV7-9 | CASSDGPSGYYGYTF | TGTGCCAGCAGTGACGGACCTTCGGGCTACTATGGCTACACCTTC
few | TRBJ1-2 | TRBD1 | TRBV29-1 | CSVRWGQSPEGYTF | TGCAGCGTTCGTTGGGGACAGTCTCCCGAGGGCTACACCTTC
few | TRBJ2-7 | TRBD1 | TRBV27 | CASRPGTGGFEQYF | TGTGCCAGCAGACCCGGGACAGGGGGTTTCGAGCAGTACTTC
NA | TRBJ1-2 | NA | TRBV5-1 | CASSLQGLYGYTF | TGCGCCAGCAGCTTGCAGGGCCTCTATGGCTACACCTTC
NA | TRBJ1-1 | NA | TRBV28 | CASSPLKNTEAFF | TGTGCCAGCAGTCCGTTAAAGAACACTGAAGCTTTCTTT
NA | TRBJ2-7 | TRBD2 | TRBV5-1 | CASGTAEGRGEQYF | TGCGCCAGCGGGACGGCCGAAGGGAGGGGCGAGCAGTACTTC
NA | TRBJ2-5 | NA | TRBV13 | CASSSGPEETQYF | TGTGCCAGCAGCTCCGGCCCCGAAGAGACCCAGTACTTC
NA | TRBJ1-2 | TRBD1 | TRBV2 | CASQPAGTGPTNYGYTF | TGTGCCAGCCAACCCGCCGGGACAGGTCCTACTAACTATGGCTACACCTTC
NA | TRBJ1-1 | NA | TRBV5-1 | CASSFSQTAGAEAFF | TGCGCCAGCAGCTTCTCCCAGACAGCAGGGGCTGAAGCTTTCTTT
NA | TRBJ1-1 | NA | TRBV27 | CASSGLFEANTEAFF | TGTGCCAGCAGCGGCCTTTTTGAGGCGAACACTGAAGCTTTCTTT
NA | TRBJ1-2 | NA | TRBV4-1 | CASSQFVQHGYTF | TGCGCCAGCAGCCAGTTCGTGCAGCATGGCTACACCTTC
many | TRBJ2-1 | TRBD2 | TRBV4-3 | CASSQEVSGSVNEQFF | TGCGCCAGCAGCCAAGAGGTCAGCGGGAGTGTCAATGAGCAGTTCTTC
NA | TRBJ1-2 | NA | TRBV19 | CASNIRGDSPWGYTF | TGTGCCAGTAATATCCGGGGGGATTCCCCTTGGGGCTACACCTTC
NA | TRBJ1-2 | TRBD1 | TRBV4-1 | CASSPIGQGKGYTF | TGCGCCAGCAGCCCTATCGGACAGGGGAAAGGCTACACCTTC
few | TRBJ2-2 | TRBD2 | TRBV7-9 | CASSLGLAGGAGELFF | TGTGCCAGCAGCTTAGGACTAGCGGGAGGTGCCGGGGAGCTGTTTTTT
NA | TRBJ2-3 | NA | TRBV7-6 | CASSLFTGPDTQYF | TGTGCCAGCAGCTTGTTTACAGGCCCAGATACGCAGTATTTT